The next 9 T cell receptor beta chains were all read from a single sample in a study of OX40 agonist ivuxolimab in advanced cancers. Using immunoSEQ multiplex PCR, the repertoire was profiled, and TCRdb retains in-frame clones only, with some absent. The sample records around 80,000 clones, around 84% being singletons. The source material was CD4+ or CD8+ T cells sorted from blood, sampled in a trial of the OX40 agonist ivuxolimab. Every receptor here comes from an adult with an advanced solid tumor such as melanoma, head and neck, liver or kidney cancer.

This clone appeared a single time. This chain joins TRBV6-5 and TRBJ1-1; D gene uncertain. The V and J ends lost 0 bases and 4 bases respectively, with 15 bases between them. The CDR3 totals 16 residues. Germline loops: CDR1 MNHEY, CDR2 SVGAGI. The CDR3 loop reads CASSYSFARLGTEAFF. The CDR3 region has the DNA TGTGCCAGCAGTTACTCTTTTGCCAGGTTGGGCACTGAAGCTTTCTTT.

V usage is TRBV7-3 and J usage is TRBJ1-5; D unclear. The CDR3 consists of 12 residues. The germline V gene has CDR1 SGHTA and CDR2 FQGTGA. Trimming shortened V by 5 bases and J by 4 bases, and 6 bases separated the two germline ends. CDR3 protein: CASSAPNQPQHF. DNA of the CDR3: TGTGCCAGCAGCGCGCCTAATCAGCCCCAGCATTTT.

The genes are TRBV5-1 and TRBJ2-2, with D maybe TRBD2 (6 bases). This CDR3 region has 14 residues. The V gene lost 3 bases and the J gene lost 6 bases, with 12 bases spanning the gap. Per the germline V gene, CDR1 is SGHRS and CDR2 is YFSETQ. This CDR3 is CASSSGGVAGELFF. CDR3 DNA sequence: TGCGCCAGCAGCTCCGGAGGGGTCGCCGGGGAGCTGTTTTTT.

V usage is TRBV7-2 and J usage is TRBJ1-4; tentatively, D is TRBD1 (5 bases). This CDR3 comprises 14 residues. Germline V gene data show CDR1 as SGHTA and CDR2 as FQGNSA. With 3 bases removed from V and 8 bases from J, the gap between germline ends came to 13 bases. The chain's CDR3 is CASSFQRGSEKLFF. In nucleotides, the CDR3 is TGTGCCAGCAGCTTTCAAAGGGGCAGCGAAAAACTGTTTTTT.

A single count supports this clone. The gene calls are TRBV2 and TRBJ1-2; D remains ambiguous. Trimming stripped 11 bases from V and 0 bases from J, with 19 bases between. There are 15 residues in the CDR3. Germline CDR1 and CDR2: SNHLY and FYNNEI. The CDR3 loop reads CAGKQSWGANYGYTF. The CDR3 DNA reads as TGTGCCGGAAAGCAGTCGTGGGGAGCTAACTATGGCTACACCTTC.

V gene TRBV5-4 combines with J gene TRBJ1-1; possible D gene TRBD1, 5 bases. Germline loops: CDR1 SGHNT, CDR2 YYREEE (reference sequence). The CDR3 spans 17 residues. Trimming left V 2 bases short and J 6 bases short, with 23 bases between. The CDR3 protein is CASSLSVRDVLGAEAFF. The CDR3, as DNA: TGTGCCAGCAGCTTAAGCGTCAGGGATGTATTGGGAGCTGAAGCTTTCTTT.

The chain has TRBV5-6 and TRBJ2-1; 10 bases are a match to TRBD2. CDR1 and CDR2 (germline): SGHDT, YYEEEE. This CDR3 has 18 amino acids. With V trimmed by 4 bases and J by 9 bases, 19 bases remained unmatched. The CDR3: CASSNILTGLAGAGEQFF. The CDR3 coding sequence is TGTGCCAGCAGCAATATCCTCACCGGCCTAGCGGGAGCGGGTGAGCAGTTCTTC.

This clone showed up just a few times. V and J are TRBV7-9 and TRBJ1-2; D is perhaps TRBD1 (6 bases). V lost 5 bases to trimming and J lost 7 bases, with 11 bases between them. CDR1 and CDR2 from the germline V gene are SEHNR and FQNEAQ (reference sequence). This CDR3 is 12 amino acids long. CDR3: CASSLQGIGYTF. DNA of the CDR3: TGTGCCAGCAGCCTACAGGGTATTGGCTACACCTTC.

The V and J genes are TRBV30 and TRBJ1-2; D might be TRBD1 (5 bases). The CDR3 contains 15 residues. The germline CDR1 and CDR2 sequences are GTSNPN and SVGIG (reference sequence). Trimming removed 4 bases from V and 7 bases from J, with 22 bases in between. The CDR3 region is CAWNGATRSGSGYTF. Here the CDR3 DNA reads TGTGCCTGGAATGGGGCCACCAGGTCCGGGTCTGGCTACACCTTC.